This entry lists 20 T cell receptor beta chains sequenced from one sample in a study of regulatory T cells in long-lasting Graves disease (dated by TCRdb to the early 2020s). Library generation was performed with multiplex PCR. The listed sequencing device is Illumina HiSeq 4000. iRepertoire HTBI primers and Arm-PCR amplification of CDR3 regions were used to construct TCR beta libraries. TCRdb itself trimmed the public reads at Q25 with fastp, ran MiXCR and retained productive beta chains. All rows with the same CDR3 protein become a single entry with the most common DNA and genes. The sample yields around 340,000 distinct CDR3 sequences; 15% to 20% were counted once. The ten most abundant clones make up roughly 27% of the sample. The time point label corresponds to: persistent/refractory GD, antithyroid drugs over 5 years with positive TRAb. For both TCR sequencing and RNA sequencing, RNA was extracted from PBMCs in TRIzol.

The sample consisted of peripheral blood mononuclear cells (PBMCs), taken when the disease was refractory, from a patient treated with antithyroid drugs. These receptor sequences come from a female donor with Graves disease.

V gene TRBV20-1 combines with J gene TRBJ2-7; D may match TRBD1 or TRBD2 (5 bases each). The CDR3 contains 13 residues. Trimming removed 3 bases from V and 7 bases from J, with 16 bases in between. The germline V gene has CDR1 DFQATT and CDR2 SNEGSKA (reference sequence). CDR3: CSARGRSQFEQYF. CDR3 nucleotide sequence: TGCAGTGCTAGGGGACGTTCCCAATTTGAGCAGTACTTC.

V and J are TRBV2 and TRBJ2-7, with a weak D call TRBD2 (7 bases). The CDR3 totals 19 residues. The germline V gene has CDR1 SNHLY and CDR2 FYNNEI. V was cut by 5 bases and J by 1 base, with 27 bases left in between. CDR3 loop: CASSWEGVRSDRMSYEQYF. The CDR3 DNA reads TGTGCCAGCAGTTGGGAGGGGGTGAGATCGGACAGAATGTCCTACGAGCAGTACTTC.

There are a few counts of this clonotype. The chain employs TRBV10-3 and TRBJ1-1; no clear D gene. CDR3 size: 15 residues. The V and J ends lost 7 bases and 3 bases respectively, with 18 bases between them. Germline V gene data show CDR1 as ENHRY and CDR2 as SYGVKD. CDR3 sequence (DNA): TGTGCCATCAAAAGCTTCAGGATAGGGTACACTGAAGCTTTCTTT. This encodes CAIKSFRIGYTEAFF.

This clonotype was found a few times. The chain links TRBV25-1 to TRBJ1-1; D might be TRBD1 (5 bases). The V gene's germline CDR1 is MGHDK and CDR2 SYGVNS. Trimming took 7 bases from V and 4 from J, leaving 16 bases between them. The CDR3 sequence is 14 residues long. The CDR3 coding sequence is TGTGCCAGCACTACCTCAGGGTATAGCACTGAAGCTTTCTTT. Its translation is CASTTSGYSTEAFF.

This clonotype occurred many times. This chain connects TRBV27 to TRBJ1-3, with unresolved D. The V end was cut by 6 bases, the J end by 4 bases, with 4 bases between. This CDR3 contains 11 residues. The V gene's germline CDR1 is MNHEY and CDR2 SMNVEV (reference sequence). The CDR3 reads CASRLGNTIYF. CDR3 nucleotide sequence: TGTGCCAGCAGACTAGGAAACACCATATATTTT.

The chain employs TRBV9 and TRBJ2-3, with 7 bases fitting TRBD2. V was pared by 2 bases and J by 2 bases, with 5 bases of the junction left unmatched. This CDR3 is built from 15 residues. From germline, CDR1 is SGDLS and CDR2 YYNGEE. As DNA, the CDR3 is TGTGCCAGCAGCGTGAGCGGGGACTCCACAGATACGCAGTATTTT. Its translation is CASSVSGDSTDTQYF.

At least ten counts were recorded for this clonotype. This rearrangement joins TRBV6-1 to TRBJ2-7, with D possibly being TRBD1 (6 bases). Germline CDR1 reads MNHNS; CDR2 reads SASEGT. Trimming pared 5 bases from V and 0 bases from J, leaving 14 bases between. This CDR3 has 15 amino acids. The CDR3 protein is CASSRSGTSSYEQYF. The CDR3 DNA sequence: TGTGCCAGCAGTCGATCCGGGACAAGCTCCTACGAGCAGTACTTC.

The chain uses TRBV7-2 and TRBJ2-7; D might be TRBD1 (6 bases). Trimming cost V 2 bases and J 6 bases, with 11 bases left between them. This CDR3 is built from 13 residues. CDR1 SGHTA and CDR2 FQGNSA come from the germline V gene. The CDR3 coding sequence is TGTGCCAGCAGCTTAAGACAGGCCCCCGAGCAGTACTTC. This codes for CASSLRQAPEQYF.

This clonotype was detected only a few times. The J gene is TRBJ2-3, the V gene TRBV12-3 or TRBV12-4; 11 bases agree with TRBD2. With V trimmed by 6 bases and J by 4 bases, 6 bases remained unmatched. The CDR3 covers 15 residues. This CDR3 reads CASSFLAGGADTQYF. The CDR3 region has the DNA TGTGCCAGCAGCTTCCTAGCGGGGGGAGCAGATACGCAGTATTTT.

The CDR3 DNA follows: TGTGCCAGCAGTTTGGCGGTGGGCACAGGAGCTTTCTTT. Translation gives CASSLAVGTGAFF. The chain combines TRBV27 with TRBJ1-1; D is perhaps TRBD1 (5 bases). V lost 3 bases, J lost 10 bases, and 15 bases lay in between. This CDR3 contains 13 residues. The V gene's germline CDR1 is MNHEY and CDR2 SMNVEV (reference sequence).

This sequence joins TRBV10-3 and TRBJ2-5; no reliable D call. Deletions cut 4 bases from V and 2 bases from J, with 8 bases between. The germline V gene encodes CDR1 ENHRY and CDR2 SYGVKD. The CDR3 has 13 residues. In DNA, the CDR3 is TGTGCCATCAGTGGTGATACGCAAGAGACCCAGTACTTC. It codes for CAISGDTQETQYF.

This clonotype has just a few counts. Being one base from a much bigger clone, this may be a read error. The chain recombines TRBV28 with TRBJ2-7; TRBD2 matches at 11 bases. Germline values: CDR1 MDHEN, CDR2 SYDVKM. This CDR3 contains 15 residues. V gave up 4 bases and J gave up 0 bases; unmatched junction bases: 2. CDR3 in DNA: TGTGCCAGCAGTTGGACTAGCGGGCGCTCCTACGAGCAGTACTTC. Its translation: CASSWTSGRSYEQYF.

In the case of this clonotype: At one end the junction does not follow the germline gene, possibly because of a read error. The J gene is TRBJ2-5, the V gene TRBV3-1, with D perhaps matching TRBD2 (6 bases). CDR3 size: 14 residues. The germline V gene encodes CDR1 LGHDT and CDR2 YNNKEL (reference sequence). The CDR3 reads CASSQFRGGGSNFF. The CDR3 nucleotides read TGTGCCAGCAGCCAATTTCGGGGCGGAGGGTCTAACTTCTTC.

This chain uses TRBV7-6 with TRBJ1-3, with 8 bases that match TRBD1. CDR1 is SGHVS, CDR2 FNYEAQ, per germline. The CDR3 runs 15 residues. V lost 5 bases and J lost 1; bases outside the gene matches: 4. CDR3 protein: CASSRRGPSGNTIYF. The CDR3 DNA follows: TGTGCCAGCAGCCGCAGGGGGCCTTCTGGAAACACCATATATTTT.

This clonotype was found a few times. The chain carries TRBV2 and TRBJ2-1, with D possibly matching TRBD1 (6 bases). Trimming removed 4 bases at V and 0 bases at J, with 13 bases between. This CDR3 comprises 16 residues. Germline V CDR1 and CDR2: SNHLY, FYNNEI. CDR3 residues: CASSGTVLSSYNEQFF. The CDR3, as DNA: TGTGCCAGCAGTGGGACAGTGCTGAGCTCCTACAATGAGCAGTTCTTC.

This clonotype occurred many times. The genes are TRBV7-2 and TRBJ1-5; D perhaps matches TRBD1 (5 bases). CDR3 length equals 15 residues. V lost 2 bases to trimming and J lost 5 bases, with 13 bases between them. CDR1 SGHTA and CDR2 FQGNSA come from the germline V gene. DNA for the CDR3: TGTGCCAGCAGCTTATGGGGGGGGAAGGATCAGCCCCAGCATTTT. Translation: CASSLWGGKDQPQHF.

This clonotype came up many times. V gene TRBV7-8 combines with J gene TRBJ2-7, with 8 nucleotides matching TRBD1. The germline CDR1 and CDR2 sequences are SGHVS and FQNEAQ. CDR3 length equals 17 residues. V dropped 4 bases and J dropped 5; count of bases not matched to a gene: 16. The CDR3 coding sequence is TGTGCCAGCAGCTCTCCCAGGGGACCCGGGACAGGCGACGAGCAGTACTTC. This gives the protein CASSSPRGPGTGDEQYF. The complete variable domain, with remaining parts taken from reference TRBV7-8 and TRBJ2-7, reads GAGVSQSPRYKVAKRGQDVALRCDPISGHVSLFWYQQALGQGPEFLTYFQNEAQLDKSGLPSDRFFAERPEGSVSTLKIQRTQQEDSAVYLCASSSPRGPGTGDEQYFGPGTRLTVT.

This clonotype was seen many times. This chain connects TRBV6-5 to TRBJ2-7, with 13 bases identical to TRBD2. The CDR3 covers 19 residues. Germline CDR1 and CDR2: MNHEY and SVGAGI. The V gene end was trimmed by 2 bases and the J gene end by 3 bases; junction bases not matched to a gene: 13. Here the CDR3 DNA reads TGTGCCAGCAGTTACCCGCCCTGGACTAGCGGGGGTGTAGGCTACGAGCAGTACTTC. This translates into CASSYPPWTSGGVGYEQYF.

This chain links TRBV19 with TRBJ2-7, with D hard to call. Germline V lookup: CDR1 LNHDA, CDR2 SQIVND (reference sequence). This CDR3 is 14 amino acids long. V gave up 11 bases and J gave up 7 bases, with 24 bases separating them. The CDR3 sequence is CAPSLQHLSVEQYF. The CDR3 DNA follows: TGTGCCCCCAGCTTGCAACACCTGTCTGTAGAGCAGTACTTC.

This clonotype was counted many times. This chain links TRBV28 with TRBJ1-5; 7 bases map to TRBD1. Trimming cost V 3 bases and J 2 bases; bases outside gene matches: 10. The CDR3 extends over 17 amino acids. The germline V gene encodes CDR1 MDHEN and CDR2 SYDVKM. The CDR3 bases are TGTGCCAGCAGTTTGGGTACCCAGGGGGTACGCAATCAGCCCCAGCATTTT. It encodes CASSLGTQGVRNQPQHF.